A single sample is the source of the 5 T cell receptor delta chains below, sequenced in a study of γδ T cells in repeated Plasmodium falciparum infection. Flow sorting of PBMC yielded separate Vgamma9/Vdelta2+ and Vdelta2-negative gammadelta T cell populations for bulk repertoire analysis. TCRdb re-called the multiplex PCR reads through CATT. The sample yields about 89,000 delta-chain clones, 1.4% seen once. Input material: gamma-delta T cells from blood. The receptors stem from a pool of human donors (malaria-infected and uninfected, not separated).

This clone has just a few counts. One base separates it from a far larger clone, so it is likely a read error. Other DNA variants within this sample encode the same CDR3. This rearrangement joins TRDV1 to TRDJ1; D is undetermined. The CDR3 sequence is 13 residues long. Germline CDR1 is TSWWSYY and CDR2 is QGS. The V end lost 3 bases, the J end lost 5 bases, and 10 bases lay between the germline ends. In DNA, the CDR3 is TGTGCTCTTGGGGATTCTACTACTGATAAACTCATCTTT. Translating it yields CALGDSTTDKLIF.

This clone showed up just a few times. This DNA's translation differs at residue 15 from TCRdb's protein, which comes from a much larger clone; a read error is likely, and the protein shown is translated from the DNA. This chain joins TRDV2 and TRDJ1; 9 bases are a match to TRDD3. Since TCRdb gives no J gene, matching the DNA to germline was used here to assign it. Unmatched junction bases numbered 19, after V lost 0 bases and J lost 3 bases. This CDR3 region has 20 residues. CDR1 is GEAIGNYY, CDR2 EKD, per germline. The CDR3: CACDTVRTGGNSAYADKLIF. In DNA, the CDR3 is TGTGCCTGTGACACCGTTCGTACTGGGGGAAACAGCGCGTACGCCGATAAACTCATCTTT.

This clone was recorded a few times. The protein recorded in TCRdb matches a much larger clone and deviates from this DNA's translation at residue 12, suggesting a read error; the protein here is obtained by translating the DNA. The chain recombines TRDV1 with TRDJ2; D not certain. From germline, CDR1 is TSWWSYY and CDR2 QGS. This CDR3 has 23 amino acids. The V and J ends lost 6 bases and 0 bases respectively, with 35 bases between them. The CDR3 DNA follows: TGTGCTCTTGGTATCCCCTCGATCTACCCGAGATCCCCCCCGTCCTCTTTGACAGCACAACTCTTCTTT. Translating it yields CALGIPSIYPRSPPSSLTAQLFF.

This clone was counted between two and nine times. A read error likely explains why the TCRdb protein, taken from a much larger clone, differs from this DNA's translation at residue 8; the protein shown is translated from the DNA. The chain recombines TRDV1 with TRDJ1, with 8 bases that match TRDD3. The J segment lost 2 bases and the V segment lost 2 bases, leaving 10 bases of the junction unmatched. CDR1 TSWWSYY and CDR2 QGS come from the germline V gene. The CDR3 contains 17 residues. CDR3 sequence reads: CALGEVGHGIRTDKLIF. CDR3 in DNA: TGTGCTCTTGGGGAAGTGGGTCATGGGATACGGACCGATAAACTCATCTTT.

In this sample, this clone turned up a few times. The TCRdb protein comes from a much larger clone and disagrees with this DNA's translation at residue 20, likely due to a read error; the protein given here is derived from the DNA. The rearrangement links TRDV1 to TRDJ1; 8 bases are shared with TRDD3. The J gene is not listed in TCRdb, so it was assigned here from a DNA match to germline. The V gene's germline CDR1 is TSWWSYY and CDR2 QGS. CDR3 length equals 24 residues. The CDR3, as DNA: TGTGCTCTTGGGGAACTTAGAGTCTTCACCTGGGCAGGATGGGGATACAGGCTCACCAATAAACTCATCTTT. This gives the protein CALGELRVFTWAGWGYRLTNKLIF.